The 5 T cell receptor beta chains listed next were all sequenced from one sample in a study of T cell responses to AZD1222 COVID-19 vaccine. Repertoires were generated with immunoSEQ multiplex PCR, while TCRdb's copy carries only in-frame clones and drops some. Among some 99,000 clones listed, approximately 85% were seen once. The material was peripheral blood, obtained on day 0 of MenACWY control vaccination. Receptor source: an adult in good health.

V is TRBV7-2 and J is TRBJ1-3; 8 bases match TRBD1. The CDR3 extends over 15 amino acids. Germline assignment: CDR1 SGHTA and CDR2 FQGNSA. J gave up 2 bases and V 5 bases, and 5 bases lay outside the gene matches. The DNA of the CDR3 is TGTGCCAGCAGCCCGAGGACAGGGACTGGAAACACCATATATTTT. Translating gives CASSPRTGTGNTIYF.

V and J are TRBV3-1 (or the pseudogene TRBV3-2) and TRBJ2-7; D is perhaps TRBD1 or TRBD2 (6 bases each). The CDR3 is made up of 14 amino acids. The V and J ends lost 0 bases and 6 bases respectively, with 12 bases between them. Germline lookup yields CDR1 LGHDT and CDR2 YNNKEL (reference sequence). The CDR3 nucleotides read TGTGCCAGCAGCCAAGAAGGGGGAGGATTCGAGCAGTACTTC. It codes for CASSQEGGGFEQYF.

J is TRBJ2-2 and V is TRBV3-1 (or the pseudogene TRBV3-2), with D perhaps given as TRBD1 or TRBD2 (5 bases each). Germline CDR1 and CDR2: LGHDT and YNNKEL (reference sequence). The CDR3 contains 17 residues. The V end was cut by 2 bases, the J end by 2 bases, with 15 bases between. Here the CDR3 reads CASSQRGEAPNTGELFF. In DNA, the CDR3 is TGTGCCAGCAGCCAACGGGGCGAGGCACCTAACACCGGGGAGCTGTTTTTT.

This chain links TRBV28 with TRBJ2-2; TRBD2 agrees at 8 bases. CDR3 length: 17 amino acids. Germline V gives CDR1 MDHEN, CDR2 SYDVKM. Trimming cost V 5 bases and J 6 bases; bases outside gene matches: 14. The CDR3 loop is CASSTGLGKSHAGELFF. CDR3 sequence (DNA): TGTGCCAGCAGTACGGGACTAGGAAAATCCCACGCCGGGGAGCTGTTTTTT. The full variable domain, with the rest looked up from reference TRBV28 and TRBJ2-2, is DVKVTQSSRYLVKRTGEKVFLECVQDMDHENMFWYRQDPGLGLRLIYFSYDVKMKEKGDIPEGYSVSREKKERFSLILESASTNQTSMYLCASSTGLGKSHAGELFFGEGSRLTVL.

V gene TRBV16 combines with J gene TRBJ1-2, with 8 nucleotides matching TRBD1. Germline lookup yields CDR1 KGHSY and CDR2 FQNENV. V was clipped by 0 bases and J by 9 bases; unmatched bases: 6. The CDR3 extends over 14 amino acids. The DNA for the CDR3 is TGTGCCAGCAGCCAATCTCACAGGGGGGCGAGCTACACCTTC. Its translation is CASSQSHRGASYTF.